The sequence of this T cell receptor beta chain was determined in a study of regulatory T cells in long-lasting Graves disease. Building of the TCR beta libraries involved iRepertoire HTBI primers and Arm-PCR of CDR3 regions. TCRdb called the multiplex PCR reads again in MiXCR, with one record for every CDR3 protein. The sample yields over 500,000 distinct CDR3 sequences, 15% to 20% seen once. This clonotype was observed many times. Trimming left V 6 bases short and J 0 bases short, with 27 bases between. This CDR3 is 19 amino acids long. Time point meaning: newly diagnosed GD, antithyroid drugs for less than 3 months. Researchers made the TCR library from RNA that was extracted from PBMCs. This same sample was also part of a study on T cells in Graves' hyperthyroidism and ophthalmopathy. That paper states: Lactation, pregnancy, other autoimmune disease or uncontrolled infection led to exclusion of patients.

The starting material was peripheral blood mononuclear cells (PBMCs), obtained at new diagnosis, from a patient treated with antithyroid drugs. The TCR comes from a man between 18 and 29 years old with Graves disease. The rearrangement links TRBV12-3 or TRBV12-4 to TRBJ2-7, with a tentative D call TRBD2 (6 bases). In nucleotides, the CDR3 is TGTGCCAGCAGGGGACTCAGTTGGCCCCTAAACCCCTACTCCTACGAGCAGTACTTC. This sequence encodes CASRGLSWPLNPYSYEQYF.